A single sample is the source of the 4 T cell receptor beta chains below, sequenced in a study of blood T cell repertoires in COVID-19. Libraries were prepared by immunoSEQ multiplex PCR; TCRdb keeps only in-frame clonotypes and omits some of them. The sample lists about 300,000 clones; around 87% were seen once. Sequencing input: peripheral blood. These receptors were obtained from a woman aged 40 to 50 who had recovered from COVID-19.

This clone is a singleton in its sample. The J gene is TRBJ1-2, the V gene TRBV7-9; perhaps TRBD1 as D (5 bases). Germline V gene data show CDR1 as SEHNR and CDR2 as FQNEAQ (reference sequence). The CDR3 contains 14 residues. The V end lost 5 bases, the J end lost 3 bases, and 13 bases lay between the germline ends. The DNA of the CDR3 is TGTGCCAGCAGCCGGCGGGACGGATACTATGGCTACACCTTC. It is translated as CASSRRDGYYGYTF.

In its sample, this clone was seen a few times. V gene TRBV13 combines with J gene TRBJ1-1, with 8 bases that match TRBD1. Germline lookup yields CDR1 PRHDT and CDR2 FYEKMQ (reference sequence). V shed 5 bases and J 0 bases; nucleotides not matched to a gene: 8. The CDR3 extends over 16 amino acids. CDR3 DNA sequence: TGTGCCAGCAGCCCGACCTGGGACAGGTTGAACACTGAAGCTTTCTTT. Translation: CASSPTWDRLNTEAFF. Looking up the rest from reference TRBV13 and TRBJ1-1 gives the full variable domain: AAGVIQSPRHLIKEKRETATLKCYPIPRHDTVYWYQQGPGQDPQFLISFYEKMQSDKGSIPDRFSAQQFSDYHSELNMSSLELGDSALYFCASSPTWDRLNTEAFFGQGTRLTVV.

This clone was seen only a few times. The chain uses TRBV11-2 and TRBJ2-1; 9 bases line up with TRBD1. The J segment lost 8 bases and the V segment lost 5 bases, leaving 19 bases of the junction unmatched. CDR1 SGHAT and CDR2 FQNNGV come from the germline V gene. The CDR3 runs 18 residues. The CDR3 coding sequence is TGTGCCAGCAGCATCGGCAACCTCCGGGACAGGGATGAATATGAGCAGTTCTTC. It specifies CASSIGNLRDRDEYEQFF.

This chain joins TRBV6-6 and TRBJ2-1, with D possibly TRBD1 on 5 matching bases. Trimming removed 5 bases from V and 0 bases from J, with 14 bases in between. Germline V gene data show CDR1 as MNHNY and CDR2 as SVGAGI (reference sequence). CDR3 length equals 16 residues. CDR3 sequence reads: CASSRFQGSSYNEQFF. CDR3 sequence (DNA): TGTGCCAGCAGTCGATTCCAGGGATCCTCCTACAATGAGCAGTTCTTC.